The clone carrying this T cell receptor beta chain was recorded many times. The antigen is not known. Stability of Graves' hyperthyroidism was defined as absent ophthalmopathy progression within 18 months. Uncontrolled infection, other autoimmune disease, pregnancy or lactation disqualified patients from enrolment. Germline assignment: CDR1 MDHEN and CDR2 SYDVKM. V trimming: 8 bases; J trimming: 6 bases; junction bases outside the gene matches: 9. The CDR3 consists of 14 residues. The source of the sample is a study of T cells in Graves' hyperthyroidism and ophthalmopathy. Regarding the study as a whole: Expanded thyroid clonotypes (above 0.001) were mostly also found in blood. Ophthalmopathy could be told apart from stable hyperthyroidism with a 13 V-J model.

Researchers amplified the TCR beta CDR3 regions from RNA transcripts. TCR CDR3 regions were first amplified by RT-PCR with HTBI primers. TCRdb re-analysed the multiplex PCR reads in MiXCR, keeping a single row per CDR3 protein. The sample lists approximately 590,000 distinct CDR3 sequences, 15% to 18% seen once, with under 8% in the top ten. This sequence was found in a woman in her twenties or thirties with Graves' hyperthyroidism. V is TRBV28 and J is TRBJ2-1, with 8 bases that match TRBD1. Sequencing was performed on blood. CDR3 residues: CASPPGQVPNEQFF. CDR3 bases: TGTGCCAGCCCTCCGGGACAGGTACCCAATGAGCAGTTCTTC.